The clone carrying this TCR beta chain was detected only a few times. Expressed TCRB transcripts were sequenced, since all the RNA that had been isolated was reverse transcribed. This table comes from immunoSEQ multiplex PCR, and its TCRdb copy is limited to in-frame clones, with some not included. Among roughly 610,000 clones listed, around a sixth were seen once. The data derive from a study of beta chain features in type 1 diabetes. J was trimmed by 5 bases and V by 1 base; bases with no gene match: 2. Per germline, CDR1 LNHDA and CDR2 SQIVND (reference sequence). This CDR3 is 15 amino acids long. The sequenced material came from naive CD4+ T cells from blood. The sequence was collected from a man between 18 and 29 years old in good health. The chain combines TRBV19 with TRBJ2-7, with TRBD2 identical over 13 bases. The CDR3 nucleotides read TGTGCCAGTAGTATAGGGACTAGCGGGAGACACGAGCAGTACTTC. It codes for CASSIGTSGRHEQYF.